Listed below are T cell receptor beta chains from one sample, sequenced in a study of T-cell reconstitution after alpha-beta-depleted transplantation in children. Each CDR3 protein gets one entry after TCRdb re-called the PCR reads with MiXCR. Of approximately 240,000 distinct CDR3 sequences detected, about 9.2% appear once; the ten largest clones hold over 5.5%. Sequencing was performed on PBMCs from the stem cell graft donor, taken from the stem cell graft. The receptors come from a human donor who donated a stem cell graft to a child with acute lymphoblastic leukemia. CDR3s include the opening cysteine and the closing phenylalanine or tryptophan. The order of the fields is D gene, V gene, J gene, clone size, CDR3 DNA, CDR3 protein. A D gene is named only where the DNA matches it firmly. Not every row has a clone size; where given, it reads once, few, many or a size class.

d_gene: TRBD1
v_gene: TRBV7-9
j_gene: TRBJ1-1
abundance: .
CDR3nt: TGTGCCAGCAGCGTACAGGGGACAGGGGGCGTGGGCACTGAAGCTTTCTTT
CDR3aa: CASSVQGTGGVGTEAFF

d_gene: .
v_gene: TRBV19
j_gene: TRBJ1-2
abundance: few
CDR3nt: TGTGCCAGTAAGGTCGGCTATGGCTACACCTTC
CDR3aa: CASKVGYGYTF

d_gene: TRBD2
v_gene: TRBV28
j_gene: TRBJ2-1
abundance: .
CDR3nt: TGTGCCAGCGTCGGGGGGGCTAGCAGAAATGAGCAGTTCTTC
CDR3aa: CASVGGASRNEQFF

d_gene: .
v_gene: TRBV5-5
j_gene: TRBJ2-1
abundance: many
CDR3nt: TGTGCCAGCAGCCTAGGGAGGAGCTACTACAATGAGCAGTTCTTC
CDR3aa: CASSLGRSYYNEQFF

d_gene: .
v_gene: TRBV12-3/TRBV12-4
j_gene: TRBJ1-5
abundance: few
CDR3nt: TGTGCCAGCAGTTCCCCGGGACGTAGTGTTGGTCAGCCCCAGCATTTT
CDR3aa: CASSSPGRSVGQPQHF

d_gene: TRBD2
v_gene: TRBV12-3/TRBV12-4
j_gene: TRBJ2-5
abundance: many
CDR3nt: TGTGCCAGCAGTCCCAATGGAGCGGGGATTGAGACCCAGTACTTC
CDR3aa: CASSPNGAGIETQYF

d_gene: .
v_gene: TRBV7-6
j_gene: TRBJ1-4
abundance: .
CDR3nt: TGTGCCAGCAGCTTCGGGACTTCAACTAATGAAAAACTGTTTTTT
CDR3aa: CASSFGTSTNEKLFF

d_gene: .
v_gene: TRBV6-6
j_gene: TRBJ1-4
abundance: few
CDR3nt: TGTGCCAGCAGTTACCCACAGGGAGCAACTAATGAAAAACTGTTTTTT
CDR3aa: CASSYPQGATNEKLFF

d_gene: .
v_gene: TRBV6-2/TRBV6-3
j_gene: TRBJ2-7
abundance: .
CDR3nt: TGTGCCAGCAGCTCCCCGAGGGTCGGCTACGAGCAGTACTTC
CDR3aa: CASSSPRVGYEQYF

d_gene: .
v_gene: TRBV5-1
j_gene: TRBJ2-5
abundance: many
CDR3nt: TGCGCCAGCAGCTTGGATGTTCAAGAGACCCAGTACTTC
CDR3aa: CASSLDVQETQYF

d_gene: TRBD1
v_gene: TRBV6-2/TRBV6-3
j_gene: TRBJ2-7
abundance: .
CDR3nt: TGTGCCAGCAGCCCCGACAGGGCGAATACCTACGAGCAGTACTTC
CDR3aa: CASSPDRANTYEQYF

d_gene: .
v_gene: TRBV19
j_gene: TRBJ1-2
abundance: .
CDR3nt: TGTGCCAGTAGTAATGGACGGGCGATAGGCTACACCTTC
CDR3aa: CASSNGRAIGYTF

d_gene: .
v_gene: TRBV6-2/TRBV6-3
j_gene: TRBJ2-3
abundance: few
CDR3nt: TGTGCCAGCAGTTACTACGGGGTAGCCAACACAGATACGCAGTATTTT
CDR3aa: CASSYYGVANTDTQYF

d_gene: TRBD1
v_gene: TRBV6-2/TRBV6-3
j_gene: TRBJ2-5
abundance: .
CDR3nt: TGTGCCAGCAGCCCGACAGGGTGGAAGGAGACCCAGTACTTC
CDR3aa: CASSPTGWKETQYF

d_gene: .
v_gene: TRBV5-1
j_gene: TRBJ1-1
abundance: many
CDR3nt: TGCGCCAGCAGCTACTATCAGAACACTGAAGCTTTCTTT
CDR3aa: CASSYYQNTEAFF

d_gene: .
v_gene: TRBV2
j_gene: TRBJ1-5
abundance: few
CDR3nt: TGTGCCAGCAGAGCCAAAAATCAGCCCCAGCATTTT
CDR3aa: CASRAKNQPQHF

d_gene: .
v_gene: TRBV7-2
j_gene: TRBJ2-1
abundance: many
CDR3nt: TGTGCCAGCAGCTTAGGGCTTATAGGGGGGAACGACCCCTACAATGAGCAGTTCTTC
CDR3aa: CASSLGLIGGNDPYNEQFF

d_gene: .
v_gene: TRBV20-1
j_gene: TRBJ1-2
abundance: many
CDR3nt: TGCAGTGCCCCCCTAACAGGGAGGAACTATGGCTACACCTTC
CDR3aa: CSAPLTGRNYGYTF

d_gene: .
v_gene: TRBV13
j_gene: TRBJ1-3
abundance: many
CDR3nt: TGTGCCAGCAGCTTAGACCAAGGGGCAAGGGGAAACACCATATATTTT
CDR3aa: CASSLDQGARGNTIYF

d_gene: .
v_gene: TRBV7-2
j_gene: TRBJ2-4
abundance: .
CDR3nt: TGTGCCAGCAGCTCATCGGAGCGGACAGCCAAAAACATTCAGTACTTC
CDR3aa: CASSSSERTAKNIQYF

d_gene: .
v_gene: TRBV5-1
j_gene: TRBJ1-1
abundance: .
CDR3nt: TGCGCCAGCAGAAAAGAGGCGTCGGCCACTGAAGCTTTCTTT
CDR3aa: CASRKEASATEAFF

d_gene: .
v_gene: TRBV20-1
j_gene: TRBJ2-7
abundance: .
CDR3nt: TGCAGTGCTAGCACCGTCCCCAGAATCTTCGAGCAGTACTTC
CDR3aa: CSASTVPRIFEQYF

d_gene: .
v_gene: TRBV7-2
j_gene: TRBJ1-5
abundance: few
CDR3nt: TGTGCCAGCAGCGCTACAGGAAAAAGCAATCAGCCCCAGCATTTT
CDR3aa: CASSATGKSNQPQHF

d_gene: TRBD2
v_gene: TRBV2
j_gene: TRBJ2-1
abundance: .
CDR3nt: TGTGCCAGCAGTGCGGGGGGGCTAGCGGCGGACTACAATGAGCAGTTCTTC
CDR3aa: CASSAGGLAADYNEQFF

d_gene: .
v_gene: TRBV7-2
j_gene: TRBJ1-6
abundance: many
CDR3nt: TGTGCCAGCAGCTTAGATGGCAGATTTAATTCACCCCTCCACTTT
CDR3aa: CASSLDGRFNSPLHF

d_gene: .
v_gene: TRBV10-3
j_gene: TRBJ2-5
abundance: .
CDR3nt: TGTGCCAACGCCGCAGGGGAGTGGGAGACCCAGTACTTC
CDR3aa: CANAAGEWETQYF

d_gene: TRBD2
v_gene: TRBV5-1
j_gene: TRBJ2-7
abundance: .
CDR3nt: TGCGCCAGCAGCGCGCAGACTAGCGGGGGCTACGAGCTGTACTTC
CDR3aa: CASSAQTSGGYELYF

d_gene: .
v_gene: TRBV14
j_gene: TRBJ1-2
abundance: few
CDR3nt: TGTGCCAGCAGCCAAACTGGGGGGCGGACCAGTTATGGCTACACCTTC
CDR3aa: CASSQTGGRTSYGYTF

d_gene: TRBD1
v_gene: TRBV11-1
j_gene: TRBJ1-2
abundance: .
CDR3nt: TGTGCCAGCACCGGTAACCCTCCGAATGGGGACAGGGGAAATGGCTACACCTTC
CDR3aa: CASTGNPPNGDRGNGYTF

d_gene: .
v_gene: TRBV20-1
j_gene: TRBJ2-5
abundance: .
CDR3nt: TGCAGTGCTTGGGAGGAGCAGGCTCACCAAGAGACCCAGTACTTC
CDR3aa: CSAWEEQAHQETQYF

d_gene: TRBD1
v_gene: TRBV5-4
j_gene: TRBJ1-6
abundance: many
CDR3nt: TGTGCCAGCAGCAACGGACAGGGGGCATCCTATAATTCACCCCTCCACTTT
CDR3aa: CASSNGQGASYNSPLHF